A single sample is the source of the 8 T cell receptor beta chains below, sequenced in a study of shared clonotypes between healthy human individuals. Produced via immunoSEQ multiplex PCR; TCRdb's table is partial and in-frame only. The data hold hundreds of thousands of clones, with about 92% observed a single time. CD45RO-negative CD8 cells positively selected for CCR7 made up the naive population, which excluded terminally differentiated effector memory CD45RA+ cells. Sequencing was done on a sample of naive CD8+ T cells sorted from blood. All receptors come from a man aged 25-45 years in good health.

The chain uses TRBV4-1 and TRBJ2-7, with a tentative D call TRBD1 (6 bases). Germline loops: CDR1 MGHRA, CDR2 YSYEKL. This CDR3 comprises 15 residues. V lost 3 bases and J 5 bases, leaving 17 bases between the germline ends. The CDR3 is CASSHRQGPADEQYF. In DNA form, the CDR3 reads TGCGCCAGCAGCCACCGGCAGGGGCCCGCCGACGAGCAGTACTTC.

This chain links TRBV29-1 with TRBJ2-3, with TRBD2 matching 7 bases. Per the germline V gene, CDR1 is SQVTM and CDR2 is ANQGSEA. This CDR3 region has 13 residues. J gave up 7 bases and V 6 bases, and 10 bases lay outside the gene matches. The CDR3 sequence is CSVVLADTNTQYF. The CDR3 DNA sequence: TGCAGCGTGGTTCTAGCGGATACAAATACGCAGTATTTT.

V is TRBV29-1 and J is TRBJ2-5; D is undetermined. Germline CDR1 is SQVTM and CDR2 is ANQGSEA. This CDR3 has 13 residues. V was shortened by 4 bases and J by 5 bases, with 14 bases between the two germline ends. Here the CDR3 DNA reads TGCAGCGTTGTGTTTGAGCTTGCGGAGACCCAGTACTTC. It specifies CSVVFELAETQYF.

V usage is TRBV11-2 and J usage is TRBJ2-1; 10 positions match TRBD1. V trimming: 3 bases; J trimming: 9 bases; junction bases outside the gene matches: 5. This CDR3 spans 14 amino acids. Per the germline V gene, CDR1 is SGHAT and CDR2 is FQNNGV. CDR3 DNA sequence: TGTGCCAGCAGCTTGGGGACAGGGGCAGGTGAGCAGTTCTTC. This sequence encodes CASSLGTGAGEQFF.

Notes on this clone: This same CDR3 is encoded by further DNA sequences in the sample. The chain joins TRBV15 to TRBJ2-7, with unresolved D. Trimming took off 0 bases at V and 0 bases at J, with 6 bases between the two ends. Germline CDR1 reads LNHNV; CDR2 reads YYDKDF (reference sequence). There are 14 residues in the CDR3. CDR3 nucleotides: TGTGCCACCAGCAGAGACGCCAGCTCCTACGAGCAGTACTTC. Translating it yields CATSRDASSYEQYF. Combining the CDR3 with reference TRBV15 and TRBJ2-7 gives the whole variable domain DAMVIQNPRYQVTQFGKPVTLSCSQTLNHNVMYWYQQKSSQAPKLLFHYYDKDFNNEADTPDNFQSRRPNTSFCFLDIRSPGLGDTAMYLCATSRDASSYEQYFGPGTRLTVT.

The CDR3 loop reads CASSLGEKSEQYF. In DNA form, the CDR3 reads TGTGCCAGCAGCTTAGGCGAAAAGAGCGAGCAGTACTTC. The chain uses TRBV7-8 and TRBJ2-7; D gene uncertain. The CDR3 is made up of 13 amino acids. CDR1 is SGHVS and CDR2 is FQNEAQ in the germline V gene. Trimming removed 1 base at V and 6 bases at J, with 10 bases between.

The chain is built from TRBV7-9 and TRBJ2-7; the D is unclear. The V gene lost 1 base and the J gene lost 1 base, with 8 bases spanning the gap. The CDR3 runs 14 residues. Germline lookup yields CDR1 SEHNR and CDR2 FQNEAQ (reference sequence). DNA of the CDR3: TGTGCCAGCAGCTTAGACGATGGGTCCTACGAGCAGTACTTC. It encodes CASSLDDGSYEQYF.

The genes are TRBV30 and TRBJ2-1, with D tentatively TRBD1 (5 bases). Trimming pared 1 base from V and 7 bases from J, leaving 5 bases between. This CDR3 spans 11 amino acids. Germline lookup yields CDR1 GTSNPN and CDR2 SVGIG (reference sequence). The DNA of the CDR3 is TGTGCCTGGAGTGCAGGGAATGAGCAGTTCTTC. It encodes CAWSAGNEQFF.